This T cell receptor beta chain was captured in a study of shared clonotypes between healthy human individuals. On the study more broadly: Donor composition was a couple of women and three men, aged 18 to 49. Each donor's CD4 naive and CD4 memory cells filled three plates apiece, CD8 naive two, and CD8 memory one.

This CDR3 has 12 amino acids. CDR1 and CDR2 (germline): SGHTA, FQGTGA. V dropped 4 bases and J dropped 11; count of bases not matched to a gene: 5. Each sorted subset replicate got 200 ng genomic DNA, 30,000 or so genomes. TCRdb keeps only in-frame clones here, not all; method: immunoSEQ multiplex PCR. Of roughly 2,500,000 clones detected, under 95% appear once; the ten largest clones hold 0.36%. The genes are TRBV7-3 and TRBJ2-3, with 8 bases lining up with TRBD1. The clonotype comes from a man younger than 35 in good health. Some clones in this sample may be carry-over from other donors' samples. The sequencing sample was made of naive CD4+ T cells from PBMCs. The sample's subset: CD45RA+ positively selected. CDR3 amino acids: CASSSGQAQQYF. The CDR3 DNA is TGTGCCAGCAGCTCGGGACAGGCCCAGCAGTATTTT.